This T cell receptor beta chain is drawn from a study of T-cell reconstitution after alpha-beta-depleted transplantation in children. A library of TCRbeta sequences, prepared with unique molecular identifiers, was generated. Using its own MiXCR run on the PCR reads, TCRdb lists one record per CDR3 protein. The repertoire holds about 16,000 distinct CDR3 sequences, 5% to 5.5% seen once, with around 6.6% in the top ten. Whole-study findings and limits: Some patients' high day-60 TCRbeta diversity was traced to surviving recipient T cells and thymic progenitors. About two months after transplant, alpha-beta T cells reportedly came from several hundred expanded graft clones. The authors attributed T-cell counts and diversity one year after transplant mostly to newly produced T cells.

The CDR3 length is 14 residues. V lost 4 bases to trimming and J lost 6 bases; unmatched junction nucleotides: 9. CDR1 and CDR2 from the germline V gene are SGDLS and YYNGEE. This clonotype has ten or more counts. The antigen remains undetermined. The sequence came from a boy between 5 and 17 years old with acute lymphoblastic leukemia, due to receive a stem cell transplant. The chain uses TRBV9 and TRBJ1-1; TRBD1 matches at 7 bases. The sample was PBMCs, taken before TCRalphabeta/CD19-depleted stem cell transplant. Written as DNA, the CDR3 is TGTGCCAGCAGCTCGACAGGGACCCGGGCTGAAGCTTTCTTT. It translates to CASSSTGTRAEAFF.